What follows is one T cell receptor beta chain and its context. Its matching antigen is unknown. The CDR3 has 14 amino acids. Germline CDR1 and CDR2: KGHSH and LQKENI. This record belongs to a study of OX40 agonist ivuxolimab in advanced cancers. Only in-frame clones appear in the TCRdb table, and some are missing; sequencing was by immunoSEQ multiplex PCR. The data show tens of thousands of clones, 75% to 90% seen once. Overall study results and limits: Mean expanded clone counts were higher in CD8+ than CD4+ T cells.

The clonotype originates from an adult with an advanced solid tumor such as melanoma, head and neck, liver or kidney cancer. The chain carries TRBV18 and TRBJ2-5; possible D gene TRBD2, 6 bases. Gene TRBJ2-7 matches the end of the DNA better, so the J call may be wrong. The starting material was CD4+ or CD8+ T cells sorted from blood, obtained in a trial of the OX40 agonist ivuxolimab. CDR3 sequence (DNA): TGTGCCAGCTCCCGGGGAGGCAGCTCCTACGAGCAGTACTTC. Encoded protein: CASSRGGSSYEQYF.